This entry describes one TCR beta chain. The antigen remains unidentified. V shed 6 bases, J shed 1 base, and the junction held 2 bases outside the gene matches. The germline V gene has CDR1 LNHDA and CDR2 SQIVND (reference sequence). There are 13 residues in the CDR3. The record originates from a study of cytomegalovirus exposure and HLA in healthy donors. Whole-study results and caveats: Of the V segments, some could not be distinguished, including TRBV6-2 and TRBV6-3, and were excluded.

The PCR made use of 60 Vbeta and 13 Jbeta primers. Assay used: immunoSEQ multiplex PCR; TCRdb lists only in-frame clones, some missing. Its table lists roughly 53,000 clones. Source material: PBMCs. This receptor was obtained from a female donor in good health and CMV-seronegative. The V and J genes are TRBV19 and TRBJ2-7; 8 bases align to TRBD2. The CDR3 loop is CASRGGRSYEQYF. The CDR3 nucleotides are TGTGCCAGTAGGGGCGGGAGGTCCTACGAGCAGTACTTC.